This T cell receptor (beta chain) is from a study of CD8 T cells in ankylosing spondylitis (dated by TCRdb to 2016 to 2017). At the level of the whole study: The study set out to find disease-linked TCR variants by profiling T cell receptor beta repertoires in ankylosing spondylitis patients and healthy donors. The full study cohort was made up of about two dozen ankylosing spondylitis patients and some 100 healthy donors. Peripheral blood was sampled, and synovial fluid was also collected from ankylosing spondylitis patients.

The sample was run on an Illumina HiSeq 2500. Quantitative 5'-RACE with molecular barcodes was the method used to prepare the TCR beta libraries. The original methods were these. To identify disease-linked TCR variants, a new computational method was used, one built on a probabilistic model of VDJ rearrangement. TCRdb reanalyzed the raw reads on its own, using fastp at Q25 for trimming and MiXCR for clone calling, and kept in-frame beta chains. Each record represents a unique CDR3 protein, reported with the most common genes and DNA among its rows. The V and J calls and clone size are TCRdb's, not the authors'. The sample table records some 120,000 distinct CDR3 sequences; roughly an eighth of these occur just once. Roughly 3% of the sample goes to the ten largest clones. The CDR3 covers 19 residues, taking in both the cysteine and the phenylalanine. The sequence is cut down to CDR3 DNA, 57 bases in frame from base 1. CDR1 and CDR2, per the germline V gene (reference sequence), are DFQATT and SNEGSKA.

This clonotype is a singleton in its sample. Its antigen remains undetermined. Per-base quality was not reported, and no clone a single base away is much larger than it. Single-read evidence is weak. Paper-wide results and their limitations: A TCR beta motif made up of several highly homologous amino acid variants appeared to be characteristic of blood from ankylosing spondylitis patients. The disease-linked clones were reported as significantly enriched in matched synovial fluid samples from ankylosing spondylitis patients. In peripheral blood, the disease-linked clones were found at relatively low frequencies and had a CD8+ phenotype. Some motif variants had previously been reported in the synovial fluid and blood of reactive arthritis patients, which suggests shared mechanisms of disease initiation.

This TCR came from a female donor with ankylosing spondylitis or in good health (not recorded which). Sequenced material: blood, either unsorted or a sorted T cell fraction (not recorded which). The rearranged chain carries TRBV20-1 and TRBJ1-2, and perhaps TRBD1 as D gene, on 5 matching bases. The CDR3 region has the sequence CRASTPGGQTSWLNYGYTF. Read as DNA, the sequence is TGCAGGGCCTCGACTCCGGGCGGACAAACCAGCTGGCTTAACTATGGCTACACCTTC.